The source of this T cell receptor beta chain is a study of T-cell reconstitution after alpha-beta-depleted transplantation in children. Between the trimmed V and J ends, which lost 2 bases and 4 bases, there was a span of 14 bases. The CDR3 has 15 residues. The germline V gene encodes CDR1 SGHAT and CDR2 FQNNGV. Construction of the TCRbeta library involved unique molecular identifiers. TCRdb reprocessed the PCR reads with MiXCR, giving one entry per CDR3 protein. The sample gives about 500,000 distinct CDR3 sequences, approximately 32% of which show up once; approximately 2.3% is in the top ten. The rearrangement links TRBV11-2 to TRBJ2-5; perhaps TRBD2 as D (6 bases). The clonotype comes from a human donor who donated a stem cell graft to a child with aplastic anemia. Sequencing was performed on PBMCs from the stem cell graft donor, taken from the stem cell graft. CDR3 DNA: TGTGCCAGCAGCTTAATTATGGGAGCGGGAGAGACCCAGTACTTC. This gives the protein CASSLIMGAGETQYF.